This T cell receptor (beta chain) comes out of a study of blood T cell repertoires in COVID-19. V was trimmed by 2 bases and J by 7 bases, leaving 15 bases between them. The CDR3 spans 14 residues. The germline CDR1 and CDR2 sequences are SGDLS and YYNGEE. Authors' data handling: The assay estimated nucleated cells by amplifying reference gene primers. Using immunoSEQ multiplex PCR, the repertoire was profiled, and TCRdb retains in-frame clones only, with some absent. V, J and clone size are those of that table, while D and trimming were read from the DNA. The table has fewer than 100,000 clones, approximately 80% seen once.

The V call is TRBV9, the J call TRBJ1-2, with a possible D match to TRBD1 (6 bases). This sequence was found in a woman aged 45 to 65 with acute or convalescent COVID-19. The sample was peripheral blood. CDR3 sequence reads: CASSVRGGSSGYTF. The DNA of the CDR3 is TGTGCCAGCAGCGTGAGGGGGGGATCTTCTGGCTACACCTTC.